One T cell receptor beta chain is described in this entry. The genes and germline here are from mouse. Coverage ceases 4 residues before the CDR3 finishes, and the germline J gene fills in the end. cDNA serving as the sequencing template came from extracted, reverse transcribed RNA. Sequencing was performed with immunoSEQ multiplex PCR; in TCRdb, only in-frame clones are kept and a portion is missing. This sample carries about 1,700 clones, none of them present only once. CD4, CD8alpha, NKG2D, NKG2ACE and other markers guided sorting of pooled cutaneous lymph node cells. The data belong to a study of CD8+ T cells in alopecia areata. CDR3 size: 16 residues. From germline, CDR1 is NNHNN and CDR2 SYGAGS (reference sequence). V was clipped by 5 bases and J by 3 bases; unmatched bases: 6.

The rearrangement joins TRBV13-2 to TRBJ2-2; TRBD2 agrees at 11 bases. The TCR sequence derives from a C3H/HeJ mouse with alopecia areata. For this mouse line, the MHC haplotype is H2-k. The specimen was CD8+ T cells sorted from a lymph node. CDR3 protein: CASGPLGGRDTGQLYF. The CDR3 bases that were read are TGTGCCAGCGGGCCACTGGGGGGGCGCGACACCGGG.